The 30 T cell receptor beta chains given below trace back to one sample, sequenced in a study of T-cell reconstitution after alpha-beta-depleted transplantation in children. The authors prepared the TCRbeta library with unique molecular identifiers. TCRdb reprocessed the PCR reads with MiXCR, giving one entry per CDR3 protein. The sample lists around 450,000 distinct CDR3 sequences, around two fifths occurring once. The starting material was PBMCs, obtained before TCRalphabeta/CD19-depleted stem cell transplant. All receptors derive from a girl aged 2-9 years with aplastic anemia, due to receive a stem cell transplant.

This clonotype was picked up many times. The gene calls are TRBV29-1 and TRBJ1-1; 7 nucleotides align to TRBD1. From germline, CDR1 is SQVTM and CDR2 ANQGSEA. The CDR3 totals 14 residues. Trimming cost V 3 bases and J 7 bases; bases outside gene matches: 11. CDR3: CSVDPLRQGIEAFF. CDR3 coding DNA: TGCAGCGTTGATCCCCTTCGACAGGGTATTGAAGCTTTCTTT.

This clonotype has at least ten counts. The CDR3 DNA is TGTGCCAGCAGTTTTTCCTATCGCGGGCAGTACAATGAGCAGTTCTTC. Protein product: CASSFSYRGQYNEQFF. The J gene is TRBJ2-1, the V gene TRBV6-5; D is perhaps TRBD2 (5 bases). V dropped 4 bases and J dropped 4 bases, with 17 bases sitting between them. The CDR3 extends over 16 amino acids. Germline V gene sequence: CDR1 MNHEY, CDR2 SVGAGI.

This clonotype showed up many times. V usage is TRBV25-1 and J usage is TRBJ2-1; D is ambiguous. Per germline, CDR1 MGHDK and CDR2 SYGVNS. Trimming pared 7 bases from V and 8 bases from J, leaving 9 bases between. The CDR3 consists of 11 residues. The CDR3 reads CASTMYHEQFF. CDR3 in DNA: TGTGCCAGCACGATGTACCATGAGCAGTTCTTC.

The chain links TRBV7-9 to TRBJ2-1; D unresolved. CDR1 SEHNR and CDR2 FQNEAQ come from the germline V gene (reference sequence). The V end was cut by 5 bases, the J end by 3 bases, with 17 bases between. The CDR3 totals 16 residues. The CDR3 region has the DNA TGTGCCAGCAGCCCCCGGGCCCTTGGGGTCTACAATGAGCAGTTCTTC. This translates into CASSPRALGVYNEQFF.

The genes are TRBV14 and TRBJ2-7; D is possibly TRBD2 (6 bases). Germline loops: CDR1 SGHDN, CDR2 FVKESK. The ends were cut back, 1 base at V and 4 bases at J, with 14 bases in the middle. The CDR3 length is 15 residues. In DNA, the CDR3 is TGTGCCAGCAGCCAAGTGGGGACGGGAGCGTACGAGCAGTACTTC. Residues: CASSQVGTGAYEQYF.

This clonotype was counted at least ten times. The CDR3 region is CASSDEPHGTVSYEQYF. The CDR3 nucleotides read TGTGCCAGCAGCGATGAACCTCACGGGACAGTCTCCTACGAGCAGTACTTC. The V gene is TRBV7-2, the J gene TRBJ2-7; 7 bases fit TRBD1. The CDR3 length is 17 residues. The germline gives CDR1 SGHTA, CDR2 FQGNSA. The junction had 13 bases not matched to a gene; V was cut back by 5 bases and J by 0 bases.

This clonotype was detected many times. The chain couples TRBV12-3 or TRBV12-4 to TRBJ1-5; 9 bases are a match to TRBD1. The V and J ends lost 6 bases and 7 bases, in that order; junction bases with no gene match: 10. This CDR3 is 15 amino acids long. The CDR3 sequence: CASRGGQGLRQPQHF. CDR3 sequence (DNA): TGTGCCAGCAGGGGCGGACAGGGGTTAAGGCAGCCCCAGCATTTT.

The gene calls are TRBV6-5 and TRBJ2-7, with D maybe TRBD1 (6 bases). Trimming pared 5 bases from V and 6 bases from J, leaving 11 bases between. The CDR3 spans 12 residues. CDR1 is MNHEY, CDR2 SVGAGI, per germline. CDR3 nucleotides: TGTGCCAGCAGTGCCTCAGGGGTCGAGCAGTACTTC. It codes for CASSASGVEQYF.

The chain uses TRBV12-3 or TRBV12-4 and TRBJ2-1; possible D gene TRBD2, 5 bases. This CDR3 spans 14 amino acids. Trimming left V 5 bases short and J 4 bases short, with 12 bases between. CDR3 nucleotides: TGTGCCAGCAGTCGCCGGACTGGATACAATGAGCAGTTCTTC. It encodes CASSRRTGYNEQFF.

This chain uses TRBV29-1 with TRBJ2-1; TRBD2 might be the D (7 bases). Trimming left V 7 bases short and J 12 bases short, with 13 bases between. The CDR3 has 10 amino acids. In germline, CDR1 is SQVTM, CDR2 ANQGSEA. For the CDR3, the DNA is TGCAGCGCAGAGGGGGGGTTGCAGTTCTTC. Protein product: CSAEGGLQFF.

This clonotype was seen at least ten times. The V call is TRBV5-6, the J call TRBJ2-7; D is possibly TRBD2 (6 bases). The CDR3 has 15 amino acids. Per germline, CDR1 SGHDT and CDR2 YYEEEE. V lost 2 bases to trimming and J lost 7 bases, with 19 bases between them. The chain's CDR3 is CASSFGNGGPGEQYF. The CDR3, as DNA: TGTGCCAGCAGCTTCGGAAACGGAGGGCCGGGGGAGCAGTACTTC.

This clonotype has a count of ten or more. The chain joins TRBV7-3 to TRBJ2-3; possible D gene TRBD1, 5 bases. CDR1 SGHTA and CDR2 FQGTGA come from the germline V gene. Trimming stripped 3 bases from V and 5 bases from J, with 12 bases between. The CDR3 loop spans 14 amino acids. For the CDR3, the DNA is TGTGCCAGCAGCTTGGGTGGGGCCCAAGATACGCAGTATTTT. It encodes CASSLGGAQDTQYF.

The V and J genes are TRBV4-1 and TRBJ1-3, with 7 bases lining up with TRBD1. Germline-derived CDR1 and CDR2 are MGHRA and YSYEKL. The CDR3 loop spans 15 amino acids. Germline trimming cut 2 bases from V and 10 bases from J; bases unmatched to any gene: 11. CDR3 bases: TGCGCCAGCAGCCAACCGACAGGGCCTGAACGGACCATATATTTT. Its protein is CASSQPTGPERTIYF.

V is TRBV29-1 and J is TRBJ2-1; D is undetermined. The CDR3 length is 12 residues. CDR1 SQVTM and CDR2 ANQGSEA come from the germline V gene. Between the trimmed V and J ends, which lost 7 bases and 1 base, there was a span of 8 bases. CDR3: CSGTQSYNEQFF. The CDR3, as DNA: TGCAGCGGTACACAGTCCTACAATGAGCAGTTCTTC.

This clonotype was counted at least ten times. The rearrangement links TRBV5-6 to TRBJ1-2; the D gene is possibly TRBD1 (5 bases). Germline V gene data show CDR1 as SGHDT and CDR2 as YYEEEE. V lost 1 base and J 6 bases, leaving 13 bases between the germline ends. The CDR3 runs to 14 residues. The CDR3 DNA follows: TGTGCCAGCAGCTTGATAGGGGTCAGACATGGCTACACCTTC. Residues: CASSLIGVRHGYTF.

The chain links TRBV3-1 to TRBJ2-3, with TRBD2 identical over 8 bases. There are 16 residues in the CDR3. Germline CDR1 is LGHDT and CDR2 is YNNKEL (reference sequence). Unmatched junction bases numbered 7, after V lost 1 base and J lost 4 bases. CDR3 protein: CASSQAGTSLPDTQYF. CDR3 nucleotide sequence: TGTGCCAGCAGCCAAGCGGGGACTAGTCTTCCAGATACGCAGTATTTT.

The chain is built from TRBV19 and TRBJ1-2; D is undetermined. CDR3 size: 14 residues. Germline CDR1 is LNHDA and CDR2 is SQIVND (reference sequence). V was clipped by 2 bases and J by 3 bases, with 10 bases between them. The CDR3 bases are TGTGCCAGTAGTATACTAGGGAGCGACTATGGCTACACCTTC. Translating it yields CASSILGSDYGYTF.

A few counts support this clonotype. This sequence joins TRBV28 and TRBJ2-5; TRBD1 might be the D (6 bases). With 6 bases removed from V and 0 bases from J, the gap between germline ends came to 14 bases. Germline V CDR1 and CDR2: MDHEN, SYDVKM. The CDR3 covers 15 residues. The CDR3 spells CASSTRQAYQETQYF. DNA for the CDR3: TGTGCCAGCAGCACCCGACAGGCCTACCAAGAGACCCAGTACTTC. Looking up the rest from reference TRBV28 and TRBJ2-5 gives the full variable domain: DVKVTQSSRYLVKRTGEKVFLECVQDMDHENMFWYRQDPGLGLRLIYFSYDVKMKEKGDIPEGYSVSREKKERFSLILESASTNQTSMYLCASSTRQAYQETQYFGPGTRLLVL.

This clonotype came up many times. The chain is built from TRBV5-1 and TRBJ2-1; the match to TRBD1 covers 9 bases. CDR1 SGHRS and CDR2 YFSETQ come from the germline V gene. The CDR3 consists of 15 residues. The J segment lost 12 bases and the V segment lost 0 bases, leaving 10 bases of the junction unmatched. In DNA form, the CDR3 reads TGCGCCAGCAGCTTGGAGGACAGGGGATTCCCAGGGCAGTTCTTC. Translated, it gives CASSLEDRGFPGQFF.

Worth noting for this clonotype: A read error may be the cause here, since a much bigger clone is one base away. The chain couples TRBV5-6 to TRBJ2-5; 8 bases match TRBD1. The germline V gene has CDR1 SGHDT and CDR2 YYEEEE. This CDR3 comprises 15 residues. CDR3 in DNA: TGTGCCAGCAGCTTGGCAGGGGGCGCATCAGAGACCCAGTCCTTC. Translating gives CASSLAGGASETQSF.

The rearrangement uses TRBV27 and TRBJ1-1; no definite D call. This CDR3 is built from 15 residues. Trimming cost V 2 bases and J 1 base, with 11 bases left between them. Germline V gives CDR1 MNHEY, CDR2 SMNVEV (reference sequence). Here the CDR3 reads CASSLPGAGNTEAFF. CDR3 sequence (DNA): TGTGCCAGCAGTTTACCTGGTGCAGGGAACACTGAAGCTTTCTTT.

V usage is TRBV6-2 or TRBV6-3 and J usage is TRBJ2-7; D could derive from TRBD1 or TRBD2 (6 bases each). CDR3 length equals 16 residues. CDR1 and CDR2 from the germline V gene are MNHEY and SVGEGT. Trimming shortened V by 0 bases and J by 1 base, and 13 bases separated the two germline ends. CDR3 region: CASSYSGGTPSYEQYF. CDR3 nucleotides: TGTGCCAGCAGTTACTCAGGGGGGACGCCTTCCTACGAGCAGTACTTC.

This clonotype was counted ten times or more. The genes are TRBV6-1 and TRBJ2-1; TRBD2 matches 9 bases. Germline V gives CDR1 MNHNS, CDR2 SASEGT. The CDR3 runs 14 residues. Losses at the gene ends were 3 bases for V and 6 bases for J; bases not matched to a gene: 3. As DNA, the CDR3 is TGTGCCAGCAGTGATAGCGGGAGTTTCAATGAGCAGTTCTTC. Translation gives CASSDSGSFNEQFF.

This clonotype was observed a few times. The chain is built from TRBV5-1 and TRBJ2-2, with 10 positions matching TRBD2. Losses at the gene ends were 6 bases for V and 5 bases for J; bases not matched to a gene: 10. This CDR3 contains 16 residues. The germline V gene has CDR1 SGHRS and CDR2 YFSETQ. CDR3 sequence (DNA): TGCGCCAGCACTTCGGCTAGCGGGAGTAGAACCGGGGAGCTGTTTTTT. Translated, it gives CASTSASGSRTGELFF.

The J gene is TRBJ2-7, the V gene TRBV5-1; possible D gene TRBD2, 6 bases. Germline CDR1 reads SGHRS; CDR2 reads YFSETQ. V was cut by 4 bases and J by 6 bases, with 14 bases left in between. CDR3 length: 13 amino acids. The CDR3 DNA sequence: TGCGCCAGCAGCGTGGGACTTTCGGGCGAGCAGTACTTC. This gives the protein CASSVGLSGEQYF.

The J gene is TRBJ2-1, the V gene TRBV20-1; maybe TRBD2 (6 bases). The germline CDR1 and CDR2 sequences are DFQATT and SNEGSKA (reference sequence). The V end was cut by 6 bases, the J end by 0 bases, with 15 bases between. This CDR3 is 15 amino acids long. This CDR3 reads CSAKSGPSSYNEQFF. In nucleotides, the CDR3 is TGCAGTGCCAAGAGCGGGCCTAGCTCCTACAATGAGCAGTTCTTC.

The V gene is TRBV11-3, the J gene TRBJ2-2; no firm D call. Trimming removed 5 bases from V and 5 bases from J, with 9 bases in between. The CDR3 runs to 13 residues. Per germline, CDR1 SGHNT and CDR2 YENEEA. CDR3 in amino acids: CASSARSTGELFF. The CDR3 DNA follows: TGTGCCAGCAGCGCCCGATCGACCGGGGAGCTGTTTTTT.

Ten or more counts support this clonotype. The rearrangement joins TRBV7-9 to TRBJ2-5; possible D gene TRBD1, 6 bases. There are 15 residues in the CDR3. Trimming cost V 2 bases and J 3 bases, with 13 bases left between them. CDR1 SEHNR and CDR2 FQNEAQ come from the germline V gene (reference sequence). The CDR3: CASSLLLQGKETQYF. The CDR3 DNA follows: TGTGCCAGCAGCTTATTACTTCAGGGGAAAGAGACCCAGTACTTC.

The CDR3 region has the DNA TGTGCCAGCAGCTTCTTCAGGGATTGGGACGAGCAGTACTTC. Its translation is CASSFFRDWDEQYF. V and J are TRBV11-3 and TRBJ2-7; D is possibly TRBD1 (5 bases). Germline values: CDR1 SGHNT, CDR2 YENEEA. This CDR3 has 14 amino acids. The V gene lost 3 bases and the J gene lost 5 bases, with 14 bases spanning the gap.

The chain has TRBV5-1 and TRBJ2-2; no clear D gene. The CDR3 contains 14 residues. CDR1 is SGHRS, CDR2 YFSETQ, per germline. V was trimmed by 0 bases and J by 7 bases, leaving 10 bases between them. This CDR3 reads CASSLVSGGGELFF. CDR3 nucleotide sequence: TGCGCCAGCAGCTTGGTGTCCGGTGGCGGGGAGCTGTTTTTT.